This TCR beta chain is drawn from a study of cytomegalovirus exposure and HLA in healthy donors. Likely unrecorded immune exposures existed in these nominally healthy donors. PCR employed 60 Vbeta and 13 Jbeta primers. The repertoire was sequenced with immunoSEQ multiplex PCR; TCRdb's copy has only in-frame clones and lacks some. The repertoire consists of approximately 180,000 clones, with about 81% occurring once and the leading ten covering about 2%. Concerning this clone itself: Its antigen is not identified.

The study's findings and limits: Analysis performed later showed TCR beta chains linked to HLA being more clonally expanded than equally common others.

This CDR3 spans 14 amino acids. Germline values: CDR1 MGHRA, CDR2 YSYEKL. The specimen was PBMCs. J is TRBJ2-5 and V is TRBV4-1; D unresolved. The J call may not be correct, given that the DNA end is closer to TRBJ2-7. The sequence was obtained from a woman younger than 45 in good health and CMV-seronegative. The CDR3 DNA reads TGCGCCAGCAGCCAAGAACCAATAGCCTACGAGCAGTACTTC. Translated: CASSQEPIAYEQYF.